The clone carrying this T cell receptor (beta chain) appeared many times. The antigen remains unidentified. TCRdb processed the 5' RACE reads anew with MiXCR; each CDR3 protein has one entry. The sample has approximately 620,000 distinct CDR3 sequences, around 8.3% seen once; the top ten hold 0.75% to 1%. This sample was taken from a study of identical twins. Germline V gives CDR1 SQVTM, CDR2 ANQGSEA. The CDR3 totals 14 residues. Between the trimmed V and J ends, which lost 1 base and 3 bases, there was a span of 10 bases. Healthy Caucasians made up all donors. Broader study findings: Rather than following the same donors, the conclusions depended on cross-sectional statistical analysis.

These same records also appear under a second study, on yellow fever vaccine responses in identical twins. That study adds: Reported findings indicate that twins' vaccine T cell responses seemed partially convergent, partially personalized.

The origin of this receptor is a woman younger than 35 in good health. The V and J genes are TRBV29-1 and TRBJ2-1, with a tentative D call TRBD1 (5 bases). Sequencing input: PBMCs. CDR3 loop: CSVEARGYYNEQFF. DNA for the CDR3: TGCAGCGTTGAAGCAAGGGGTTACTACAATGAGCAGTTCTTC.